The rows below give T cell receptor beta chains drawn from one sample of a study of CD8+ T cells in alopecia areata. Clones were sequenced by immunoSEQ multiplex PCR, and TCRdb holds only the in-frame ones, with some missing. Here the sample spans 150,000 to 250,000 clones, 55% to 75% being singletons. The sample consisted of CD4+ T cells sorted from blood, taken at week 24, from a patient treated with tofacitinib. These receptor sequences come from a human donor with alopecia areata. CDR3s include the opening cysteine and the closing phenylalanine or tryptophan. Each record gives: clone size, V gene, J gene, D gene, CDR3 protein, CDR3 DNA. The D gene is left open where the match is weak. Rows may omit the clone size; those that give it use once, few, many or a size class.

clone_size: few; v_call: TRBV7-2; j_call: TRBJ1-5; d_call: .; cdr3_aa: CASSLDKGNQPQHF; cdr3_nt: TGTGCCAGCAGCCTAGACAAGGGCAATCAGCCCCAGCATTTT
clone_size: .; v_call: TRBV29-1; j_call: TRBJ1-2; d_call: .; cdr3_aa: CSVLRDEDGYTF; cdr3_nt: TGCAGCGTCCTTCGGGATGAGGATGGCTACACCTTC
clone_size: .; v_call: TRBV7-2; j_call: TRBJ2-3; d_call: .; cdr3_aa: CASSPHTDTQYF; cdr3_nt: TGTGCCAGCAGCCCACACACAGATACGCAGTATTTT
clone_size: .; v_call: TRBV5-1; j_call: TRBJ2-2; d_call: .; cdr3_aa: CASSFVNHRDTGELFF; cdr3_nt: TGCGCCAGCAGCTTCGTTAACCATAGGGACACCGGGGAGCTGTTTTTT
clone_size: .; v_call: TRBV2; j_call: TRBJ2-7; d_call: .; cdr3_aa: CASKGGPYEQYF; cdr3_nt: TGTGCCAGCAAGGGCGGACCCTACGAGCAGTACTTC
clone_size: .; v_call: TRBV30; j_call: TRBJ2-6; d_call: TRBD2; cdr3_aa: CAWSVERGVFSGANVLTF; cdr3_nt: TGTGCCTGGAGTGTTGAGCGGGGTGTCTTCTCTGGGGCCAACGTCCTGACTTTC
clone_size: .; v_call: TRBV5-1; j_call: TRBJ1-5; d_call: .; cdr3_aa: CASSGGGSGQPQHF; cdr3_nt: TGCGCCAGCAGCGGAGGAGGGTCTGGTCAGCCCCAGCATTTT
clone_size: .; v_call: TRBV6-5; j_call: TRBJ2-5; d_call: TRBD1; cdr3_aa: CASSRDSSETQYF; cdr3_nt: TGTGCCAGCAGTCGGGACAGCTCGGAGACCCAGTACTTC
clone_size: once; v_call: TRBV20-1; j_call: TRBJ2-5; d_call: .; cdr3_aa: CSAEFKETQYF; cdr3_nt: TGCAGTGCTGAGTTTAAAGAGACCCAGTACTTC
clone_size: .; v_call: TRBV7-9; j_call: TRBJ1-1; d_call: .; cdr3_aa: CASSSRGGSEAFF; cdr3_nt: TGTGCCAGCAGCTCCAGGGGCGGGTCTGAAGCTTTCTTT
clone_size: .; v_call: TRBV30; j_call: TRBJ2-3; d_call: TRBD2; cdr3_aa: CAWSRLAGADTQYF; cdr3_nt: TGTGCCTGGAGCCGACTAGCGGGAGCCGATACGCAGTATTTT
clone_size: .; v_call: TRBV30; j_call: TRBJ2-3; d_call: TRBD1; cdr3_aa: CAWSSTGGTDTQYF; cdr3_nt: TGTGCCTGGAGCTCGACAGGGGGCACAGATACGCAGTATTTT
clone_size: .; v_call: TRBV4-1; j_call: TRBJ1-5; d_call: .; cdr3_aa: CASSQGPGQPQHF; cdr3_nt: TGCGCCAGCAGCCAAGGGCCAGGGCAGCCCCAGCATTTT
clone_size: .; v_call: TRBV29-1; j_call: TRBJ2-1; d_call: TRBD1; cdr3_aa: CSVGLDRAYNEQFF; cdr3_nt: TGCAGCGTTGGACTGGACAGGGCATACAATGAGCAGTTCTTC
clone_size: many; v_call: TRBV4-2; j_call: TRBJ1-1; d_call: .; cdr3_aa: CASSQDREIMNTEAFF; cdr3_nt: TGTGCCAGCAGCCAAGACCGAGAAATCATGAACACTGAAGCTTTCTTT
clone_size: .; v_call: TRBV29-1; j_call: TRBJ1-1; d_call: .; cdr3_aa: CSVDPRATEAFF; cdr3_nt: TGCAGCGTTGATCCCAGGGCCACTGAAGCTTTCTTT
clone_size: .; v_call: TRBV2; j_call: TRBJ2-5; d_call: .; cdr3_aa: CASSEEGRETQYF; cdr3_nt: TGTGCCAGCAGTGAGGAAGGTCGTGAGACCCAGTACTTC
clone_size: .; v_call: TRBV28; j_call: TRBJ2-2; d_call: TRBD1; cdr3_aa: CASSGQVQNTGELFF; cdr3_nt: TGTGCCAGCAGCGGACAGGTTCAGAACACCGGGGAGCTGTTTTTT
clone_size: few; v_call: TRBV25-1; j_call: TRBJ2-1; d_call: TRBD1; cdr3_aa: CASSEPPGQGAQDEQFF; cdr3_nt: TGTGCCAGCAGTGAGCCGCCCGGACAGGGGGCGCAGGATGAGCAGTTCTTC
clone_size: few; v_call: TRBV4-1; j_call: TRBJ2-3; d_call: .; cdr3_aa: CASSQERYGQQYF; cdr3_nt: TGCGCCAGCAGCCAAGAACGTTATGGACAGCAGTATTTT
clone_size: .; v_call: TRBV27; j_call: TRBJ2-3; d_call: TRBD2; cdr3_aa: CASSPPAPLAGEVDTQYF; cdr3_nt: TGTGCCAGCAGTCCGCCCGCACCTCTAGCGGGAGAAGTAGATACGCAGTATTTT
clone_size: .; v_call: TRBV2; j_call: TRBJ1-2; d_call: .; cdr3_aa: CASSEQGRANYGYTF; cdr3_nt: TGTGCCAGCAGTGAGCAGGGGAGAGCTAACTATGGCTACACCTTC